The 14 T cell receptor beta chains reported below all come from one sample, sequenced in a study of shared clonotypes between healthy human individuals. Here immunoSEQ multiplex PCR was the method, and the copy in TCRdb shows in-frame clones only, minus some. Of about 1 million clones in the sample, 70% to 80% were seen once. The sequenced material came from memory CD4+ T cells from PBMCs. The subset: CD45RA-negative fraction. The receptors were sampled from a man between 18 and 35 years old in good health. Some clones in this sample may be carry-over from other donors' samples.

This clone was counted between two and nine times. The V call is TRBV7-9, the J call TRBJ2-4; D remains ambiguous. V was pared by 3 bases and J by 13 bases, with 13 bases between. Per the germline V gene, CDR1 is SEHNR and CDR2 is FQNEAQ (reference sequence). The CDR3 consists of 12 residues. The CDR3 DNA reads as TGTGCCAGCAGCTTGTCCGACACACCACAGTACTTC. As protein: CASSLSDTPQYF.

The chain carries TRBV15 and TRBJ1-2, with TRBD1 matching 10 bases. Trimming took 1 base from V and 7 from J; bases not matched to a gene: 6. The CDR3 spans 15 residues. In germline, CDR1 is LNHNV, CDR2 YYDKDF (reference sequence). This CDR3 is CATSRVGTGVSGYTF. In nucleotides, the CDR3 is TGTGCCACCAGCAGAGTAGGGACAGGGGTTTCTGGCTACACCTTC.

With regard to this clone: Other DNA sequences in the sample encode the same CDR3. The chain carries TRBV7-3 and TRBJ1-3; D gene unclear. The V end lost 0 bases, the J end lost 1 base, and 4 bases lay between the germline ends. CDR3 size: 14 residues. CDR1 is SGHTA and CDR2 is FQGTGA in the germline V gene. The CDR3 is CASSLTGSGNTIYF. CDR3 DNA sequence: TGTGCCAGCAGCTTAACGGGATCTGGAAACACCATATATTTT.

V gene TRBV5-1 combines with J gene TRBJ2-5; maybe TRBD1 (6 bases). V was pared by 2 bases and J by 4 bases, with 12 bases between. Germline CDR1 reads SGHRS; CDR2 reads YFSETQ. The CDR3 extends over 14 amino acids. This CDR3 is CASSFRGEGETQYF. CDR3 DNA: TGCGCCAGCAGCTTCAGGGGCGAAGGAGAGACCCAGTACTTC.

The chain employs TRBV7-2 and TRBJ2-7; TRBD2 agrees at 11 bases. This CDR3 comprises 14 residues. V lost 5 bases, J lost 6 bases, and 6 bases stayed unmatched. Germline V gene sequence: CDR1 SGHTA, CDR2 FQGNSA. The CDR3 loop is CASSTLAGGGEQYF. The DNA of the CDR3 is TGTGCCAGCAGCACTCTAGCGGGAGGAGGCGAGCAGTACTTC.

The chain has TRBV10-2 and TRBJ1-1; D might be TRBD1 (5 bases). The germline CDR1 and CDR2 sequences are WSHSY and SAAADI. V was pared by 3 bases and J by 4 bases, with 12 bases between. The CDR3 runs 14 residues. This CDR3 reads CASSDRGRGTEAFF. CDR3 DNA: TGCGCCAGCAGTGATCGGGGCCGCGGCACTGAAGCTTTCTTT.

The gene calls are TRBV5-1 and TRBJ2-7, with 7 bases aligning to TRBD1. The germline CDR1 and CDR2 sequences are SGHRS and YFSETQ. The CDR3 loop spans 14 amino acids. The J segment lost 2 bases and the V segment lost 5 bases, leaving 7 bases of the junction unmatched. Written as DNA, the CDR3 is TGCGCCAGCAGTAGCCCGGGACAGCCCTACGAGCAGTACTTC. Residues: CASSSPGQPYEQYF.

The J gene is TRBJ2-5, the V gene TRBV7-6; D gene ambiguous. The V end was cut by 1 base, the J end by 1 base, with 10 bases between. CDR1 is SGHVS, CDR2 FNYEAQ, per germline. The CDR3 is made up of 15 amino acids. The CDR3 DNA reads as TGTGCCAGCAGCTTAGGAATAGCAGGCCAAGAGACCCAGTACTTC. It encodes CASSLGIAGQETQYF. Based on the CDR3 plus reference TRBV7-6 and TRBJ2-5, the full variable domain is GAGVSQSPRYKVTKRGQDVALRCDPISGHVSLYWYRQALGQGPEFLTYFNYEAQQDKSGLPNDRFSAERPEGSISTLTIQRTEQRDSAMYRCASSLGIAGQETQYFGPGTRLLVL.

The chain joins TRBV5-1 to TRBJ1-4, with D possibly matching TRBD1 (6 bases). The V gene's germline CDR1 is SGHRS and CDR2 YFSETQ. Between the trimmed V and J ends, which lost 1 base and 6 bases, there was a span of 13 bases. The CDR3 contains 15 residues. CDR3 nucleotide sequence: TGCGCCAGCAGCTTGATGGGGACATTGGATGAAAAACTGTTTTTT. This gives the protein CASSLMGTLDEKLFF.

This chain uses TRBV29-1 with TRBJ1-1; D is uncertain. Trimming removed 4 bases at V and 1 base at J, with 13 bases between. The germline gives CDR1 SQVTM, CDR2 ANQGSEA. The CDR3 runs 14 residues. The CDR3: CSVADGRPNTEAFF. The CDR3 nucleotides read TGCAGCGTTGCCGACGGACGGCCGAACACTGAAGCTTTCTTT.

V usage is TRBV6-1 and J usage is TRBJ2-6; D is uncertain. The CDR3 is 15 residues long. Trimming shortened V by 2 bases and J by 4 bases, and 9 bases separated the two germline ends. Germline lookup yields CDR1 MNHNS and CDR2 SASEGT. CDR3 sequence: CASSESSPGANVLTF. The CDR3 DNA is TGTGCCAGCAGTGAAAGCTCGCCAGGGGCCAACGTCCTGACTTTC.

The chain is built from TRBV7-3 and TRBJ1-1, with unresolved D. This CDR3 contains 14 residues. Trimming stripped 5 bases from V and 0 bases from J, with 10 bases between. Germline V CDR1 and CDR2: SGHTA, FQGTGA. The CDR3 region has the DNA TGTGCCAGCAGCCAATACGGGATGAACACTGAAGCTTTCTTT. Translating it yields CASSQYGMNTEAFF. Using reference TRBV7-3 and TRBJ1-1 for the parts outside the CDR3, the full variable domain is GAGVSQTPSNKVTEKGKYVELRCDPISGHTALYWYRQSLGQGPEFLIYFQGTGAADDSGLPNDRFFAVRPEGSVSTLKIQRTERGDSAVYLCASSQYGMNTEAFFGQGTRLTVV.

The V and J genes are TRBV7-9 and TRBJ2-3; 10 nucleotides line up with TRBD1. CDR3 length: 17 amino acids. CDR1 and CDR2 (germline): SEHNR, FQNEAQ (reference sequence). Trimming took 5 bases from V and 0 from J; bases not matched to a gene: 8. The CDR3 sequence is CASSPLPGQGSTDTQYF. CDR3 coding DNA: TGTGCCAGCAGCCCACTACCGGGACAGGGGAGCACAGATACGCAGTATTTT. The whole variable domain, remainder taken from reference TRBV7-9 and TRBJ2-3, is DTGVSQNPRHKITKRGQNVTFRCDPISEHNRLYWYRQTLGQGPEFLTYFQNEAQLEKSRLLSDRFSAERPKGSFSTLEIQRTEQGDSAMYLCASSPLPGQGSTDTQYFGPGTRLTVL.

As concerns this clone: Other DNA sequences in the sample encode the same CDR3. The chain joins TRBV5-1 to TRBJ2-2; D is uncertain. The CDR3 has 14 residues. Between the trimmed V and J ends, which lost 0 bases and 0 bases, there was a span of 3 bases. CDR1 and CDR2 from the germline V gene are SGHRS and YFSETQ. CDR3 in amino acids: CASSLGPNTGELFF. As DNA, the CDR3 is TGCGCCAGCAGCTTGGGCCCGAACACCGGGGAGCTGTTTTTT.